Listed below are T cell receptor beta chains from one sample, sequenced in a study of breast tumors, draining lymph nodes, adjacent tissues. TCRdb ran MiXCR on the multiplex PCR reads and lists one entry per CDR3 protein. The sample lists approximately 210,000 distinct CDR3 sequences; less than 40% were seen once. Sequencing was performed on axillary lymph node tissue. The origin of the receptors is a female donor with breast cancer. Some clones in this sample may be carry-over from other donors' samples. CDR3s include the opening cysteine and the closing phenylalanine or tryptophan. The D gene is left open where the match is weak. Part of the rows lack a size; the others show once, few, many or a class for expanded clones.

.,TRBV19,many,11,TRBJ1-2,TGTGCCAGTAAGAGAGGGGCCGCCTACACCTTC,CASKRGAAYTF
TRBD1,TRBV10-3,.,15,TRBJ2-5,TGTGCCATCAGTTCGGGACAGGGGGCCGGGGAGACCAAGTACTTC,CAISSGQGAGETKYF
.,TRBV20-1,.,13,TRBJ1-1,TGCAGTGCTAGACTAAAAGGTGGCCCTGAAGCTTTCTTT,CSARLKGGPEAFF
.,TRBV20-1,many,11,TRBJ2-7,TGCAGTGCTAATCTCGACTACGAGCAGTACTTC,CSANLDYEQYF
.,TRBV7-9,.,9,TRBJ2-7,TGTGCCAGCACCTACGAGCAGTGCTTC,CASTYEQCF
TRBD2,TRBV20-1,many,16,TRBJ2-3,TGCAGTGCTCTATTGACTAGCGGGGGCGCCACAGATACGCAGTATTTT,CSALLTSGGATDTQYF
TRBD2,TRBV7-8,many,16,TRBJ2-5,TGTGCCAGCAGCCCCCCTAGCGGGAGGGCCTTTGAGACCCAGTACTTC,CASSPPSGRAFETQYF
TRBD1,TRBV5-1,many,15,TRBJ2-3,TGCGCCAGCAGCTACGGGACAGCCATCACAGATACGCAGTATTTT,CASSYGTAITDTQYF
TRBD1,TRBV20-1,.,16,TRBJ1-6,TGCAGTGCTAGAGAGACGTGGACAGGGGTGGATTCACCCCTCCACTTT,CSARETWTGVDSPLHF
TRBD1,TRBV6-5,once,16,TRBJ2-5,TGTGCCAGCAGTCCCCGGACAGGGGAGGTCCAAGAGACCCAGTACTTC,CASSPRTGEVQETQYF
.,TRBV9,many,15,TRBJ2-1,TGTGCCAGCAGCGGGGGAGGGGGAGGTGACAATGAGCAGTTCTTC,CASSGGGGGDNEQFF
TRBD2,TRBV6-6,many,16,TRBJ2-2,TGTGCCACCTTAGCGGGGGGGAGTAGGAACACCGGGGAGCTGTTTTTT,CATLAGGSRNTGELFF
TRBD2,TRBV9,many,16,TRBJ2-3,TGTGCCAGCAGCGCCCTGACTAGCGGGCCAACAGATACGCAGTATTTT,CASSALTSGPTDTQYF
TRBD2,TRBV12-3/TRBV12-4,many,14,TRBJ2-1,TGTGCCAGCAGAAGTAGCGGGAGCTCGGGTGAGCAGTTCTTC,CASRSSGSSGEQFF
.,TRBV28,few,10,TRBJ2-7,TGTGCCAGCAGCAACCGTGAGCAGTACTTC,CASSNREQYF
.,TRBV7-2,.,15,TRBJ2-1,TGTGCCAGCAGCTTACTGTCGGGAAATTCAGGTCGGCAGTTCTTC,CASSLLSGNSGRQFF
TRBD1,TRBV2,many,14,TRBJ2-7,TGTGCCAGCAGTGATTCAGGGGGCTACTACGAGCAGTACTTC,CASSDSGGYYEQYF
.,TRBV9,many,14,TRBJ2-5,TGTGCCAGCAGCCCCGGGGGTTGGCAAGAGACCCAGTACTTC,CASSPGGWQETQYF
.,TRBV6-5,many,14,TRBJ1-2,TGTGCCAGCAGTTACTCTTCCGAGACAGATGGCTACACCTTC,CASSYSSETDGYTF
.,TRBV18,many,13,TRBJ1-4,TGTGCCAGCTCACCGGGCAGGGGCGAAAAACTGTTTTTT,CASSPGRGEKLFF
TRBD1,TRBV2,.,13,TRBJ1-2,TGTGCCAGCAGTCTAGGACAGGGGACAGGCTACACCTTC,CASSLGQGTGYTF
TRBD1,TRBV24-1,few,15,TRBJ1-2,TGTGCCACCAGTGATCCCGGGACAGGGGGCTATGGCTACACCTTC,CATSDPGTGGYGYTF
.,TRBV20-1,.,14,TRBJ2-4,TGCAGTGCTAGAGATGCTAGCCGCACAGCTACGCAGTACTTC,CSARDASRTATQYF
.,TRBV12-3/TRBV12-4,.,10,TRBJ2-5,TGTGCCAGCAGTTTAACAGGACAGTACTTC,CASSLTGQYF
.,TRBV4-1,many,16,TRBJ1-5,TGCGCCAGCAGCCAGACCTACAGGGTGGGGAATCAGCCCCAGCATTTT,CASSQTYRVGNQPQHF
.,TRBV4-1,many,16,TRBJ2-2,TGCGCCAGCAGCCGGTTAGCAGGGGTCAACACCGGGGAGCTGTTTTTT,CASSRLAGVNTGELFF
.,TRBV7-9,.,11,TRBJ2-1,TGTGCCAGCAGCTTAGCGAAGGGGCAGTTCTTC,CASSLAKGQFF
.,TRBV20-1,many,12,TRBJ1-2,TGCAGTGCTAAGGGGACGGAGGGGGGCTACACCTTC,CSAKGTEGGYTF
.,TRBV29-1,many,14,TRBJ2-1,TGCAGCGTTGTGGCGGTGAGCTCCTACAATGAGCAGTTCTTC,CSVVAVSSYNEQFF
.,TRBV15,once,13,TRBJ2-7,TGTGCCACCAGCACCCACGACAGCTACGAGCAGTACTTC,CATSTHDSYEQYF
.,TRBV20-1,many,15,TRBJ1-6,TGCAGTGCTAGGGTCAGGGGAAGGTATAATTCACCCCTCCACTTT,CSARVRGRYNSPLHF
.,TRBV25-1,.,15,TRBJ2-2,TGTGCCGGCAGCCAGGGGGGAGAAAACGGCGGGGAGCTGTTTTTT,CAGSQGGENGGELFF
.,TRBV5-5,many,18,TRBJ2-2,TGTGCCAGCAGCTTGCCCGGCGGATCGGCCGGGCACACCGGGGAGCTGTTTTTT,CASSLPGGSAGHTGELFF
TRBD1,TRBV12-3/TRBV12-4,.,15,TRBJ1-1,TGTGCCAGCAGATTAACGGGACAGACGAACACTGAAGCTTTCTTT,CASRLTGQTNTEAFF
.,TRBV20-1,.,13,TRBJ2-6,TGCAGTGCTAGAGTCCCAGGGGCCAACGTCCTGACTTTC,CSARVPGANVLTF
TRBD2,TRBV7-6,.,15,TRBJ2-3,TGTGCCAGCAGCTTAGGCGGGGGAGGCCTAGATACGCAGTATTTT,CASSLGGGGLDTQYF
.,TRBV2,.,11,TRBJ2-4,TGTGCCAGCAGTGAAGCAGGGGTTGAGTACTTC,CASSEAGVEYF
TRBD1,TRBV24-1,many,14,TRBJ2-7,TGTGCCACCAGTGATGGGACAGGTACCTACGAGCAGTACTTC,CATSDGTGTYEQYF
TRBD1,TRBV2,.,17,TRBJ1-3,TGTGCCAGCAGCCGAACGGGACAGGGGAGAGCGGGAAACACCATATATTTT,CASSRTGQGRAGNTIYF
TRBD1,TRBV20-1,many,16,TRBJ2-7,TGCAGTGCTAGAGCGGAGGCAGGGGGATTAACCTACGAGCAGTACTTC,CSARAEAGGLTYEQYF